This T cell receptor (beta chain) appears in the sequencing data of a study of T cell repertoires in cytomegalovirus infection. V was clipped by 7 bases and J by 0 bases; unmatched bases: 9. CDR3 length equals 15 residues. CDR1 and CDR2 (germline): MDHEN, SYDVKM. Ten or more counts support this clonotype. Its specificity is unknown. One entry per CDR3 protein results from TCRdb running MiXCR on the reads. Of some 130,000 distinct CDR3 sequences listed, around 25% are singletons. Study-wide findings and caveats: Dominant in the ex vivo response were TCR beta clonotypes restricted by HLA-C and specific for CMV.

The TCR comes from a human donor in good health (CMV status not recorded). Some clones in this sample may be carry-over from other donors' samples. The sequencing input was PBMCs, sequenced either directly or after in vitro stimulation (not recorded which). The J gene is TRBJ2-7, the V gene TRBV28, with TRBD1 identical over 7 bases. CDR3 in amino acids: CASIGDSPTSYEQYF. The CDR3 region has the DNA TGTGCCAGCATTGGGGACAGCCCGACCTCCTACGAGCAGTACTTC.